Below, one TCR beta chain is given with its context. This clonotype was recorded at least ten times. Its antigen remains undetermined. Base qualities were left out, and no much larger clone turns up one base away. Systemically healthy Caucasian individuals from Russia, roughly 40 in total and aged roughly 6 to 90 years, were included as donors. Each donor gave around 9 milliliters of peripheral blood, collected into EDTA-treated Vacutainer tubes. Ficoll-Paque density-gradient centrifugation was used to isolate PBMCs, with at least 6 million obtained per sample. Total RNA, at least 5 micrograms per sample, was extracted from PBMCs with Trizol reagent. For every donor, flow cytometry on a PBMC aliquot measured the percentage of naive CD45RAhigh/CD27high T cells. These data come from a study of blood T cells in healthy people across ages (dated by TCRdb to about 2015). Broadly, across the study: Template switching captured roughly one uniquely barcoded TCR beta cDNA molecule per two T cells in model experiments. The study measured age-related changes in TCR beta repertoire diversity using deep sequencing normalized with unique cDNA molecular identifiers. The donors were divided into four age groups: young (average around 17 years), middle-aged (roughly 40), aged (roughly 66) and long-lived (82). Using the same blood draw, the study looked at two additional independent replicas of 1 million unique cDNA reads for two donors, one aged 18 to 30 and the other aged 80 or older.

Results the study describes overall, beyond this receptor: The long-lived group showed more naive CD4+ T cells, fewer expanded clones and increased TCR diversity than the aged group, suggesting age selection. Observed TCR beta diversity per million T cells fell roughly linearly with age, and a significant reduction was already apparent by age approximately 40. Estimates of total diversity based on one million sequenced T cells were regarded as lower bounds and as underestimates. The CMV infection status of donors was not known, potentially confounding age-related changes in expanded clonotypes. Conclusive comparison of naive and antigen-experienced compartments was prevented by the profiling of bulk unsorted PBMCs. A strong correlation was found between observed TCR beta diversity and the percentage of naive T cells measured by flow cytometry.

The library was prepared using 5' RACE. These reads were obtained on an Illumina HiSeq 2500. The second PCR ran for about 7 to 11 cycles and used a J-beta primer mix along with a sample-barcoded 5' primer. Each TCR beta cDNA molecule received a unique molecular identifier from a template-switch 5' adaptor carrying 12 random nucleotides. Each sample yielded at least 2.5 million CDR3-containing paired-end reads. All of the RNA was converted into first-strand cDNA using the Mint cDNA synthesis kit, with a TRBC-specific oligonucleotide serving as the primer. After uracil-DNA glycosylase treatment, a first 18-cycle PCR used universal primers M1SS and BC2_uni_R on all cDNA. The study's processing was this. Each sample was normalized by randomly selecting 1 million high-quality reads, each carrying a distinct molecular identifier. Reads with shared molecular identifiers were discarded instead of being binned into consensus sequences. MiTCR, with a Q25 quality threshold and the strictest error-elimination algorithm, was used for CDR3 identification, clonotype clustering and error correction. A nonparametric unseen species model using Euler transformation provided a lower-bound estimate of total TCR beta diversity. TCRdb trimmed public reads at Q25 via fastp, called clones via MiXCR and kept in-frame beta chains. Every distinct CDR3 protein forms one entry, paired with its most common genes and DNA. The V and J calls were determined by TCRdb, not by the authors. The sample records approximately 900,000 distinct CDR3 sequences, 29% of which are singletons. Approximately 10% of the sample is taken by the ten largest.

The germline V gene supplies CDR1 SGHTA and CDR2 FQGNSA. Including the terminal cysteine and phenylalanine, the CDR3 comprises 18 residues. The read is trimmed to its CDR3 DNA, 54 bases read in frame from base 1. V is clipped by 2 bases and J by 2 bases, and the sequence between their germline boundaries is 22 bases long. The same specimen was also included in a second study, on T cells of mothers and their children. According to the second study: Donors were nine systemically healthy Caucasian individuals: three mothers and their six children. cDNA synthesis consumed the entire amount of extracted RNA, loaded at around 1.5 ug RNA in each 15 ul reaction. In the second PCR, the M1S primer introduced both the sample barcodes and 2-4 random nucleotides. Each mother yielded over 8.5 million TCR beta CDR3 reads and each child roughly 3 million reads. Thymic selection similarly shapes TCR recombination output in related and unrelated pairs, with minor effect from inherited differences. Normalized repertoire overlap in related mother-child pairs was always slightly higher than in unrelated mother-child pairs, but the difference was never significant. Persistent microchimeric T cell clones were not detected, at a sensitivity of roughly 100 clones per million clonotypes. Deep NGS was used in the study to compare the TCR beta repertoires of mothers and children and to look for features that separate related mother-child pairs from unrelated individuals. Mothers averaged 40 +/- 4 years of age and children averaged about 10 +/- 4 years. Libraries were sequenced on Illumina HiSeq 2000 with 100+100 nt paired-end reads after adapter ligation with NEBNext reagents. Mother and child libraries were prepared a month apart and sequenced in separate runs to prevent cross-contamination. For each donor, somewhere between roughly 450,000 and 2,000,000 distinct TCR beta clonotypes were identified. Naive TCR beta clonotypes were estimated from low-frequency clonotypes matched to each donor's FACS-determined naive share, without sorting.

Material: blood. The chain is made from TRBV7-2 and TRBJ2-7; TRBD1 is a weak D gene call, 6 bases matching. This clonotype originated in a woman in her thirties or forties in good health. The DNA sequence is TGTGCCAGCAGCTTAAGCGAATTAAACCGGGACATTCCCTACGAGCAGTACTTC. This sequence encodes CASSLSELNRDIPYEQYF.